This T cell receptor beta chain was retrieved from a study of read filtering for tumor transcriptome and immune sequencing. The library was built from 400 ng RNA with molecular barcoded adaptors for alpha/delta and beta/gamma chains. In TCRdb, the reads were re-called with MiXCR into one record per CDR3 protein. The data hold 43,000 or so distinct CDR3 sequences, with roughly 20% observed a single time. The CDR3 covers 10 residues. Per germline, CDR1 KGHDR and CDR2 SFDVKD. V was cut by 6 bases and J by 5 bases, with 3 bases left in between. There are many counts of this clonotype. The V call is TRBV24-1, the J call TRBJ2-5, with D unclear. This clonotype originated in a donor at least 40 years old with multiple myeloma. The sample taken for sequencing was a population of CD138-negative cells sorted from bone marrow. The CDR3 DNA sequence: TGTGCCACCAGTATTGAGACCCAGTACTTC. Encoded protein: CATSIETQYF.